This paragraph covers one T cell receptor beta chain sequence. This receptor's antigen is unknown. Within one base of it there is no much larger clone, and no base qualities were kept. This specimen's treatment or condition label, per the study, means: PENTA 11 planned treatment interruption arm or continuous ART arm. The participants were children from the United Kingdom between 2 and 15 years old who had been on ART with at least three drugs for 24 weeks or longer. The study required cryopreserved PBMCs containing at least 5 million viable cells, and a few candidate patients were excluded because of low viable PBMC yield. Naive CD4+ CD45RA+ CD45RO- T cells were FACS-sorted from thawed PBMCs on a FACSAria III cell sorter. After sorting, cells were fixed, and RNA was extracted with the RNeasy FFPE kit and then with the RNeasy Micro kit. Libraries came from 3' RACE. TCR libraries were built from RNA using a 3' RACE protocol with unique molecular identifiers to correct PCR amplification bias. Amplicon libraries were pooled in groups of up to roughly 12 and sequenced on an Illumina MiSeq using v2 2x250 paired-end chemistry. The paper's data handling went like this. Reads were processed with Decombinator to assign V and J genes and CDR3, with barcode-based error and PCR bias correction. Repertoires were subsampled to equal depth before Gini coefficients were calculated with the R ineq package. GLIPH, Hamming distance and a shared triplet metric were used to assess CDR3 similarity. TCRdb's own reprocessing of the public reads used fastp at Q25 and MiXCR and kept productive beta chains. Rows merge per CDR3 protein into single entries with the most common DNA and genes. The V and J calls here are based on TCRdb, not the publication. In all, the sample holds 40,000 to 50,000 distinct CDR3 sequences, and around 4.5% of those were seen once. The ten most abundant clones make up roughly 0.7% of the sample.

This specimen belongs to a study of HIV-infected children after antiretroviral therapy interruption (dated by TCRdb to the late 2010s). Background on the whole study: Eight children, all with CD4+ count above 500 and viral load below 50 copies/ml, were included, of whom four were on planned treatment interruption and four were on continuous treatment. In the continuous-treatment arm, samples from corresponding weeks 0, 48 and 150 were analyzed. Most participating children had recorded exposure to EBV and CMV. TCR repertoires were compared between children on planned treatment interruption and children on continuous antiretroviral treatment, alongside thymic output measurements. A median age of around 10 years was recorded in the interruption group, and a median age of around 8 years was recorded in the continuous treatment group. In the interruption arm, samples were obtained at week 0, week 12, end of interruption (week 24 or 48), and about 3 years after study end. The research as a whole found: The naive CD4+ Gini coefficient rose by the end of treatment interruption, suggesting clonal expansion, and returned to baseline by 3 years. Minor non-naive CD45RA+ populations, such as EMRA or stem memory cells, might be present among the sorted CD45RA+ naive cells. The small number of patients is a limitation of the study, so the data should be interpreted with caution. In naive CD4+ repertoires of PTI patients, reduced CDR3 sharing between time points was observed after interruption began, whereas many sequences were found to be shared between end of interruption and 3 years later.

Deletion took 0 bases off V and 5 bases off J, with a span of 7 bases between the germline ends. CDR1 and CDR2 are drawn from the germline V gene: KGHSH, LQKENI. The CDR3 runs 14 residues from the cysteine to the phenylalanine. The retained sequence is limited to the CDR3, 42 bases, with the frame set at the first base. The sequence was collected from a pool of human donors with HIV. The chain is made from TRBV18 and TRBJ2-2, with the D gene not clear enough to name. The specimen was CD45RA+ CD4+ T cells from PBMCs, pooled from several time points, collected from a donor given antiretroviral therapy, either interrupted or continuous. The sample's cell subset or site label, in plain terms: naive CD4+ CD45RA+ CD45RO- T cells. The bases are TGTGCCAGCTCACCACCGATGGGGACCGGGGAGCTGTTTTTT. Protein translation: CASSPPMGTGELFF.